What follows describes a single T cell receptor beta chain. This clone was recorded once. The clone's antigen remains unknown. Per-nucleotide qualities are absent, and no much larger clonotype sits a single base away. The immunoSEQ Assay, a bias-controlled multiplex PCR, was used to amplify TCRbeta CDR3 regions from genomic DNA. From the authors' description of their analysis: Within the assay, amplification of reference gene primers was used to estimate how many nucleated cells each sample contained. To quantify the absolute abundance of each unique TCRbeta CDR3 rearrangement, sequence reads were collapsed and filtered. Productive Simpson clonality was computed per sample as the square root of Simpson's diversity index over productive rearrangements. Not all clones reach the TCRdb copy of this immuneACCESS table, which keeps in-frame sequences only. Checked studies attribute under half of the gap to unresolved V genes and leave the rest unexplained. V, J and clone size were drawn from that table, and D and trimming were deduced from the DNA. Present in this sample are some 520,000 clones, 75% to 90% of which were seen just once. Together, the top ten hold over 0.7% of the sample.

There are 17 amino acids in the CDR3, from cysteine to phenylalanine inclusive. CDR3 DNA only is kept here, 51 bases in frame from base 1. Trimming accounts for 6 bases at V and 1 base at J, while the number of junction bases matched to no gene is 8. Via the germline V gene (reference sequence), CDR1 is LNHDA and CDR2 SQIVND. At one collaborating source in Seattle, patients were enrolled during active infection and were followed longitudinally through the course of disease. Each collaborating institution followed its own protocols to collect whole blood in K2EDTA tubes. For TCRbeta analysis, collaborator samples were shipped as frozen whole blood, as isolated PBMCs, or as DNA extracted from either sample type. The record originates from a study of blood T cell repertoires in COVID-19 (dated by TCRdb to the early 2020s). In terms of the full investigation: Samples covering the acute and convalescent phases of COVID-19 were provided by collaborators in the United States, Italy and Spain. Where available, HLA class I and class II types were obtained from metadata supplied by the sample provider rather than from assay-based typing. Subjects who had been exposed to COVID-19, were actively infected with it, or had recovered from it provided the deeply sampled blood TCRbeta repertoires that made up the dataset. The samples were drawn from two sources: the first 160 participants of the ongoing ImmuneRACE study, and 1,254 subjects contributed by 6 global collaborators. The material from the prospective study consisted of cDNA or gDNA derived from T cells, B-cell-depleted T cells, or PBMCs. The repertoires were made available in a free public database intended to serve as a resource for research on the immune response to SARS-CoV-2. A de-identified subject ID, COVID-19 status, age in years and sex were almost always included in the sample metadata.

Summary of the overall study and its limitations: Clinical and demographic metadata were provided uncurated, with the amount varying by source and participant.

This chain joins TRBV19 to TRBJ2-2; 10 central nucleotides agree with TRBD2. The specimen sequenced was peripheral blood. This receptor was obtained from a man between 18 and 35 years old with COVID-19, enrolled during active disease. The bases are TGTGCCAGTAGCACCAGTCGACTAGCGGGGAACACCGGGGAGCTGTTTTTT. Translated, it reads CASSTSRLAGNTGELFF.